The next 4 T cell receptor beta chains were all read from a single sample in a study of T cell responses to AZD1222 COVID-19 vaccine. Clones were sequenced by immunoSEQ multiplex PCR, and TCRdb holds only the in-frame ones, with some missing. The table has 70,000 or so clones, more than 70% seen once. The sequencing used peripheral blood, collected on day 0 of AZD1222 vaccination. Receptor source: an adult in good health.

In the case of this clone: This CDR3 is also generated by other DNA sequences in the sample. The chain joins TRBV5-4 to TRBJ2-3; no clear D. The CDR3 runs 12 residues. The V gene's germline CDR1 is SGHNT and CDR2 YYREEE (reference sequence). The V and J ends lost 1 base and 3 bases respectively, with 3 bases between them. The DNA of the CDR3 is TGTGCCAGCAGCTTGTCTACAGATACGCAGTATTTT. It translates to CASSLSTDTQYF.

The rearrangement joins TRBV5-1 to TRBJ2-1; D is possibly TRBD2 (5 bases). V lost 3 bases to trimming and J lost 10 bases, with 14 bases between them. CDR3 length equals 13 residues. Germline V gives CDR1 SGHRS, CDR2 YFSETQ. CDR3 residues: CASSSRAGWEQFF. The CDR3 region has the DNA TGCGCCAGCAGCTCGAGGGCTGGTTGGGAGCAGTTCTTC. The full variable domain, its missing parts supplied by reference TRBV5-1 and TRBJ2-1, is KAGVTQTPRYLIKTRGQQVTLSCSPISGHRSVSWYQQTPGQGLQFLFEYFSETQRNKGNFPGRFSGRQFSNSRSEMNVSTLELGDSALYLCASSSRAGWEQFFGPGTRLTVL.

The chain employs TRBV7-2 and TRBJ2-5, with D perhaps matching TRBD2 (6 bases). Trimming removed 4 bases at V and 5 bases at J, with 14 bases between. The germline gives CDR1 SGHTA, CDR2 FQGNSA. The CDR3 length is 14 residues. The CDR3 nucleotides are TGTGCCAGCAGCTCGGGGGTAGGTTTGGAGACCCAGTACTTC. Its translation: CASSSGVGLETQYF.

This clone came up once. CDR3: CASSQGRQASYGYTF. The CDR3 DNA is TGTGCCAGCAGCCAAGGCAGACAGGCTTCCTATGGCTACACCTTC. The V gene is TRBV14, the J gene TRBJ1-2; D is possibly TRBD1 (6 bases). Trimming shortened V by 1 base and J by 4 bases, and 13 bases separated the two germline ends. The CDR3 is 15 amino acids. CDR1 is SGHDN, CDR2 FVKESK, per germline.